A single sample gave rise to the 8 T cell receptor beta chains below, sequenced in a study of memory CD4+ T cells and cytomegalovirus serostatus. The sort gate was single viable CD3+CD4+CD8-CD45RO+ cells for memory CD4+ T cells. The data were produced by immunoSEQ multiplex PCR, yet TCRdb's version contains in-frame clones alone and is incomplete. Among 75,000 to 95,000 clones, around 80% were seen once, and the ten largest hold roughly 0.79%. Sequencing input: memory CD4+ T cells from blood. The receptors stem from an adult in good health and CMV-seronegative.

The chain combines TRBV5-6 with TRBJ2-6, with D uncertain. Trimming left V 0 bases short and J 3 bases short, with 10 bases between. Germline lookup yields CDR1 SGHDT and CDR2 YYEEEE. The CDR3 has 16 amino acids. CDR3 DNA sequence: TGTGCCAGCAGCTTGGTTGGGGATGGTGGGGCCAACGTCCTGACTTTC. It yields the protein CASSLVGDGGANVLTF.

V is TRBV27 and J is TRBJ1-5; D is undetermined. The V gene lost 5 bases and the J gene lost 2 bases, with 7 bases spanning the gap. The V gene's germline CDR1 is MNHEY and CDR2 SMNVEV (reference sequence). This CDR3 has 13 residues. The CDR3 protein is CASSDNGNQPQHF. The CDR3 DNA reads TGTGCCAGCAGTGACAATGGCAATCAGCCCCAGCATTTT.

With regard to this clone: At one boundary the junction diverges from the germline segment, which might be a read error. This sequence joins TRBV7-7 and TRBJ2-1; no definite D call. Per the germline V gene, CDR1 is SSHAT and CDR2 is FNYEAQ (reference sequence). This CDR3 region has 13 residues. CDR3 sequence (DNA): TGTGCTAGCAGCTTGGCACACAACAATGAGCAGTTCTTC. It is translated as CASSLAHNNEQFF.

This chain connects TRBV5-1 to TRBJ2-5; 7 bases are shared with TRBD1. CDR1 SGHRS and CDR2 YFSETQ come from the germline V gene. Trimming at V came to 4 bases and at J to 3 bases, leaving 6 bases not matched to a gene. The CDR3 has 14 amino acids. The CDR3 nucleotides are TGCGCCAGCAGCAAGGGACAGAGAGAAGAGACCCAGTACTTC. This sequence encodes CASSKGQREETQYF.

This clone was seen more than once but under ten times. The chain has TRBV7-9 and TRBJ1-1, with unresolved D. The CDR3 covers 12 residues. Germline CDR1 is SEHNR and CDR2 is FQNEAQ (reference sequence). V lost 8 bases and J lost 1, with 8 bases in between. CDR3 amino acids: CASHVTNTEAFF. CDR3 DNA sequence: TGTGCCAGCCACGTCACGAACACTGAAGCTTTCTTT. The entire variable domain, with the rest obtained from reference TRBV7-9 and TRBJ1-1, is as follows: DTGVSQNPRHKITKRGQNVTFRCDPISEHNRLYWYRQTLGQGPEFLTYFQNEAQLEKSRLLSDRFSAERPKGSFSTLEIQRTEQGDSAMYLCASHVTNTEAFFGQGTRLTVV.

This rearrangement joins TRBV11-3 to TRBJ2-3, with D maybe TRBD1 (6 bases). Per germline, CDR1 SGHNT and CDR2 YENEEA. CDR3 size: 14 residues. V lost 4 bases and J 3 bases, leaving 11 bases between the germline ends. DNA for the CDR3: TGTGCCAGCAGCTCCAGGCAGGGGACAGATACGCAGTATTTT. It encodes CASSSRQGTDTQYF. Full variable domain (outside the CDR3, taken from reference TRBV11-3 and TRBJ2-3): EAGVVQSPRYKIIEKKQPVAFWCNPISGHNTLYWYLQNLGQGPELLIRYENEEAVDDSQLPKDRFSAERLKGVDSTLKIQPAELGDSAVYLCASSSRQGTDTQYFGPGTRLTVL.

DNA for the CDR3: TGTGCCATCAGTGATAGGACTAAGCGGGGCAGCGATGAGCAGTTCTTC. Protein: CAISDRTKRGSDEQFF. The V gene is TRBV10-3, the J gene TRBJ2-1, with TRBD2 identical over 7 bases. CDR1 is ENHRY, CDR2 SYGVKD, per germline. V shed 3 bases, J shed 8 bases, and the junction held 13 bases outside the gene matches. CDR3 length: 16 residues.

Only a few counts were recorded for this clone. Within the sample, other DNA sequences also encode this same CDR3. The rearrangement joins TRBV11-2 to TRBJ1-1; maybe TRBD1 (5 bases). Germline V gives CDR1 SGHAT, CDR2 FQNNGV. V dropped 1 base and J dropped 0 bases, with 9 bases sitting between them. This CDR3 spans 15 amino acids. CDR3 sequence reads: CASSLGAGVNTEAFF. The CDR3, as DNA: TGTGCCAGCAGCTTAGGAGCGGGGGTGAACACTGAAGCTTTCTTT.